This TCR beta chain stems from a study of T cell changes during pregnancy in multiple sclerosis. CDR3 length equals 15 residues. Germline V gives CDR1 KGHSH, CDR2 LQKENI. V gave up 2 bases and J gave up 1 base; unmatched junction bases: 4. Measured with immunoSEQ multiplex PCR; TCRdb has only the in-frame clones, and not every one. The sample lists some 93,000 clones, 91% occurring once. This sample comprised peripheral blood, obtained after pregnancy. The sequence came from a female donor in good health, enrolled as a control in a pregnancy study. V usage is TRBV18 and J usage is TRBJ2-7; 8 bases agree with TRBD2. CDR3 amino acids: CASSPGLAGSYEQYF. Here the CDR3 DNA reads TGTGCCAGCTCACCAGGGCTAGCGGGTTCCTACGAGCAGTACTTC. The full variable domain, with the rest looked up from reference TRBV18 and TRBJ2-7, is NAGVMQNPRHLVRRRGQEARLRCSPMKGHSHVYWYRQLPEEGLKFMVYLQKENIIDESGMPKERFSAEFPKEGPSILRIQQVVRGDSAAYFCASSPGLAGSYEQYFGPGTRLTVT.